A selection of T cell receptor beta chains follows, all from one sample in a study of shared clonotypes between healthy human individuals. TCRdb's table, derived via immunoSEQ multiplex PCR, lists solely in-frame clones and lacks some. The sample has around 980,000 clones, 75% to 80% seen once. The specimen was memory CD4+ T cells from PBMCs. The receptors stem from a man aged 18 to 29 in good health. Some clones in this sample may be carry-over from other donors' samples. CDR3s include the opening cysteine and the closing phenylalanine or tryptophan. The D gene is left open where the match is weak. Part of the rows lack a size; the others show once, few, many or a class for expanded clones.

cdr3_nt cdr3_aa v_call clone_size j_call d_call
TGTGCCAGCAGCAAGGGGGGTAGCGGGAGAACGACAGATACGCAGTATTTT CASSKGGSGRTTDTQYF TRBV5-6 many TRBJ2-3 TRBD2
TGTGTCAGCAGCCCTCGAGGACAGACTGAAGCTTTCTTT CVSSPRGQTEAFF TRBV9 - TRBJ1-1 -
TGTGCCGGGGTCGGACGGACTGAAGAGACCCAGTACTTC CAGVGRTEETQYF TRBV6-1 once TRBJ2-5 -
TGTGCCAGCAGCTTCCGGGACATTGTGGGCATTCAGTACTTC CASSFRDIVGIQYF TRBV7-8 - TRBJ2-4 -
TGTGCCTGCCGCACGGTAAACACTGAAGCTTTCTTT CACRTVNTEAFF TRBV30 - TRBJ1-1 -
TGTGCCAGCAGCGCCCCTCCGACAGGGGGTCTTTCGTTTGAAGCTTTCTTT CASSAPPTGGLSFEAFF TRBV9 - TRBJ1-1 TRBD1
TGCGCCAGCAGGATGACAGGGGGAATGAACACTGAAGCTTTCTTT CASRMTGGMNTEAFF TRBV5-1 - TRBJ1-1 TRBD1
TGTGCCAGCAGCTTCCGACTAGCGGGAGAGAGGAATGAGCAGTTCTTC CASSFRLAGERNEQFF TRBV11-2 - TRBJ2-1 TRBD2
TGTGCCAGCAGCCCGCCGGGAGTCGACGAGCAGTACTTC CASSPPGVDEQYF TRBV5-6 - TRBJ2-7 -
TGTGCCAGCAACCAATCATCGGACAGTCTAACCTACGAGCAGTACTTC CASNQSSDSLTYEQYF TRBV21-1 - TRBJ2-7 -
TGCGCCAGCAGCTTGGTCCTCGACTCATACGGGGGGACAGATACGCAGTATTTT CASSLVLDSYGGTDTQYF TRBV5-1 - TRBJ2-3 TRBD2
TGTGCCAGCAGGACGAGAGGACAGGGTCTCGCCGAGCAGTACTTC CASRTRGQGLAEQYF TRBV28 many TRBJ2-7 TRBD1
TGTGCCAGCAGCTTCCGACAGGGGATTACTGAAGCTTTCTTT CASSFRQGITEAFF TRBV7-2 - TRBJ1-1 TRBD1
TGTGCCAGCAGGGCCGGGACACAAAGCAATCAGCCCCAGCATTTT CASRAGTQSNQPQHF TRBV6-5 - TRBJ1-5 -
TGTGCCAGCAGTGAGGGGGAATCCAACGAGCAGTACTTC CASSEGESNEQYF TRBV6-1 - TRBJ2-7 -
TGCAGCGTTGGTCGCGAGACCCAGTACTTC CSVGRETQYF TRBV29-1 - TRBJ2-5 -
TGCGCCAGCAGCCAAGATCCTGACAGGGCGAACACTGAAGCTTTCTTT CASSQDPDRANTEAFF TRBV4-1 - TRBJ1-1 TRBD1
TGTGCCAGCACCGAGGACGGCAGTTGGGGCCTAGGAAATACGCAGTATTTT CASTEDGSWGLGNTQYF TRBV28 - TRBJ2-3 -
TGCGCCAGCAGCCAAGAACGTCTAGCGAGGCAGTACTTC CASSQERLARQYF TRBV4-3 - TRBJ2-7 -
TGCGCCAGCAGCCTGCGACTAGCGGGAGAAGTGAGGGGAGAGACCCAGTACTTC CASSLRLAGEVRGETQYF TRBV4-1 - TRBJ2-5 TRBD2
TGTGCCAGCAGCTTGAATTCACCCCTCCACTTT CASSLNSPLHF TRBV7-9 - TRBJ1-6 -
TGTCCCCGCACGGGCCTCAATCAGCCCCAGCATTTT CPRTGLNQPQHF TRBV27 once TRBJ1-5 -
TGCGCCAGCAGCTTGGTTGGGGCAGGGGGAGAGTTACAGTTCTTC CASSLVGAGGELQFF TRBV5-1 - TRBJ2-1 TRBD1
TGTGCCAGTCCCAGGGGAAAGCGTGGCTACACCTTC CASPRGKRGYTF TRBV30 once TRBJ1-2 -
TGTGCCAGCAGACCACGACTAGACCGGAGCGAGCAGTACTTC CASRPRLDRSEQYF TRBV28 - TRBJ2-7 -
TGTGCCAGCAGCTTGATGACAGTACAAGAGACCCAGTACTTC CASSLMTVQETQYF TRBV5-6 many TRBJ2-5 -
TGCAGTGCCGCGCGAACAGATACGCAGTATTTT CSAARTDTQYF TRBV20-1 few TRBJ2-3 -
TGTGCCAGCAGACGGGGGTCTCTCTCCTACGAGCAGTACTTC CASRRGSLSYEQYF TRBV6-5 few TRBJ2-7 -
TGTGCCAGTAGTCCGGCCACTCGGGGACAGGGAGTCGGGCAGCCCCAGCATTTT CASSPATRGQGVGQPQHF TRBV19 - TRBJ1-5 TRBD1
TGTGCCAGCAGCTTTTGGCAGGGGGCGAGAGAGACCCAGTACTTC CASSFWQGARETQYF TRBV7-9 - TRBJ2-5 TRBD1
TGTGCCAGCAAACCCTCAGGGGGCTACTCTGGAAACACCATATATTTT CASKPSGGYSGNTIYF TRBV28 - TRBJ1-3 TRBD1
TGTGCCAGCAGGGACCGACAATATCCGAATCAGCCCCAGCATTTT CASRDRQYPNQPQHF TRBV28 - TRBJ1-5 -
TGTGCCAGCAGCTTAGGCCTCGCAGGGATGGACGGCGGCTATGGCTACACCTTC CASSLGLAGMDGGYGYTF TRBV13 - TRBJ1-2 -
TGTGCCAGCAGCCCCCTGGGCACTGGCGGAAACACCATATATTTT CASSPLGTGGNTIYF TRBV14 - TRBJ1-3 -
TGTGCCAGCAGCCCTCCCGGACAGGGGTATGGCTACACCTTC CASSPPGQGYGYTF TRBV7-9 - TRBJ1-2 TRBD1
TGCGCCAGCAGGGAAGTCGAGGCCACCGGGGAGCTGTTTTTT CASREVEATGELFF TRBV5-1 - TRBJ2-2 -
TGTGCCAGCAGGACCGGGACAGTTGCTGAAAAACTGTTTTTT CASRTGTVAEKLFF TRBV2 - TRBJ1-4 TRBD1
TGCAGCGTTGAAACCGACAGGGTGAACAACAATGAGCAGTTCTTC CSVETDRVNNNEQFF TRBV29-1 - TRBJ2-1 TRBD1
TGTGCCAGCAGCTTAACACGCAGCACCAACACTGAAGCTTTCTTT CASSLTRSTNTEAFF TRBV7-3 - TRBJ1-1 -
TGTGCCAGCAGCTCCGGTGGGCTTTACAATGAGCAGTTCTTC CASSSGGLYNEQFF TRBV7-3 once TRBJ2-1 -
TGTGCCACCAGCCCTGGGTTAGCGGGAGGTCAAGAGACCCAGTACTTC CATSPGLAGGQETQYF TRBV5-5 - TRBJ2-5 TRBD2
TGTGCCAGCATAGGAACTAGCACTAATGAGCAGTTCTTC CASIGTSTNEQFF TRBV6-5 - TRBJ2-1 -
TGCGCCAGCAGCCAAGGCCTCGTGGCCAAAAACATTCAGTACTTC CASSQGLVAKNIQYF TRBV4-1 - TRBJ2-4 -
TGTGCCAGTAGTCTGCGGAACACTGAAGCTTTCTTT CASSLRNTEAFF TRBV19 - TRBJ1-1 -
TGTGCCAGCCGAGGGGGGGCGTATAGCAATCAGCCCCAGCATTTT CASRGGAYSNQPQHF TRBV18 few TRBJ1-5 -
TGTGCCAGCTCACTAAGAAGCCCCTCACAGGGCGTCGGGGAGCTGTTTTTT CASSLRSPSQGVGELFF TRBV18 - TRBJ2-2 -
TGTGCCAGCAGCTTATTCCGGGACACCCCATCCAACTATGGCTACACCTTC CASSLFRDTPSNYGYTF TRBV7-2 - TRBJ1-2 -
TGTGCCAGCAGCGACCGGGACAGGGGCGCCCTGGGCGAAAAACTGTTTTTT CASSDRDRGALGEKLFF TRBV5-4 once TRBJ1-4 TRBD1
TGTGCCAGCAGCTTGAACAGGGCTAGGACCGGGGAGCTGTTTTTT CASSLNRARTGELFF TRBV7-9 - TRBJ2-2 -
TGTGCCAGCAGCGAAGGGACTAGCGGGAGCTCCTACAATGAGCAGTTCTTC CASSEGTSGSSYNEQFF TRBV9 - TRBJ2-1 TRBD2
TGTGCCTGGAGTGTAGGGGCCCGCCCCACTAGCGGGATCGGAGAGCAGTACTTC CAWSVGARPTSGIGEQYF TRBV30 - TRBJ2-7 TRBD2
TGTGCCTGGAGTGTACGGTGGCTAGCGGGAGGGCCGAGGGAGCAGTACTTC CAWSVRWLAGGPREQYF TRBV30 - TRBJ2-7 TRBD2
TGTGCCTGGATAACTAGCGGGACTTACGAGCAGTACTTC CAWITSGTYEQYF TRBV30 - TRBJ2-7 TRBD2
TGTGCCAGCAGCATGGGACTAGCGGGAGCGAAGGGAGAGACCCAGTACTTC CASSMGLAGAKGETQYF TRBV11-2 - TRBJ2-5 TRBD2
TGTGCCAGCAGTGAAGGGGGGTTGAAGCAGTACTTC CASSEGGLKQYF TRBV2 - TRBJ2-7 -